The 23 T cell receptor beta chains listed next were all sequenced from one sample in a study of CD8 T cells in ankylosing spondylitis. Whole-study findings and limits: Seemingly distinctive of ankylosing spondylitis blood was a TCR beta motif formed by eight highly homologous variants.

One entry per CDR3 protein results from TCRdb running MiXCR on the 5' RACE reads. The sample has under 850,000 distinct CDR3 sequences, about 20% seen once. The antigens these receptors bind are not known. Sequencing was done on a sample of blood, either unsorted or a sorted T cell fraction (not recorded which). Every receptor here comes from a male donor with ankylosing spondylitis.

The chain uses TRBV4-3 and TRBJ1-1; unclear D gene. Trimming left V 3 bases short and J 1 base short, with 6 bases between. The V gene's germline CDR1 is LGHNA and CDR2 YSLEER. The CDR3 spans 13 residues. The CDR3 loop is CASSHIRNTEAFF. The CDR3, as DNA: TGCGCCAGCAGCCACATCAGGAACACTGAAGCTTTCTTT.

This chain joins TRBV12-5 and TRBJ1-2, with 7 bases lining up with TRBD1. The CDR3 runs 15 residues. Germline assignment: CDR1 LGHNT and CDR2 FRNRAP. V was clipped by 4 bases and J by 4 bases; unmatched bases: 9. CDR3 coding DNA: TGTGCTAGTGGTTCCCGGGACAGCTTAATCTATGGCTACACCTTC. This translates into CASGSRDSLIYGYTF.

This clonotype occurred a few times. The chain joins TRBV7-3 to TRBJ1-5; the match to TRBD1 covers 7 bases. V lost 3 bases and J lost 3; bases outside the gene matches: 11. Germline assignment: CDR1 SGHTA and CDR2 FQGTGA. This CDR3 is 17 amino acids long. CDR3 amino acids: CASSLGPGQGVNQPQHF. In DNA form, the CDR3 reads TGTGCCAGCAGCTTGGGCCCCGGGCAGGGGGTCAATCAGCCCCAGCATTTT.

In its sample, this clonotype was seen a few times. The genes are TRBV9 and TRBJ2-5, with a possible D match to TRBD1 (5 bases). Trimming removed 3 bases from V and 4 bases from J, with 10 bases in between. Germline V gives CDR1 SGDLS, CDR2 YYNGEE. CDR3 length equals 13 residues. The CDR3 DNA follows: TGTGCCAGCAGCGGGTCTAGGGGAGAGACCCAGTACTTC. Protein sequence: CASSGSRGETQYF. Using reference TRBV9 and TRBJ2-5 for the parts outside the CDR3, the full variable domain is DSGVTQTPKHLITATGQRVTLRCSPRSGDLSVYWYQQSLDQGLQFLIQYYNGEERAKGNILERFSAQQFPDLHSELNLSSLELGDSALYFCASSGSRGETQYFGPGTRLLVL.

The chain has TRBV12-3 or TRBV12-4 and TRBJ1-5; 7 bases align to TRBD1. Unmatched junction bases numbered 5, after V lost 6 bases and J lost 3 bases. CDR3 size: 14 residues. The CDR3 region has the DNA TGTGCCAGCAGCAAGACAGGGTACAATCAGCCCCAGCATTTT. It codes for CASSKTGYNQPQHF.

This clonotype turned up a few times. The CDR3 loop reads CASSLDSREATDTQYF. The CDR3 region has the DNA TGCGCCAGCAGCTTGGATTCGCGGGAGGCCACAGATACGCAGTATTTT. This chain connects TRBV5-1 to TRBJ2-3; the match to TRBD2 covers 8 bases. This CDR3 spans 16 amino acids. Germline loops: CDR1 SGHRS, CDR2 YFSETQ. The V and J ends lost 0 bases and 2 bases, in that order; junction bases with no gene match: 5.

This chain uses TRBV7-3 with TRBJ2-1, with D tentatively TRBD2 (6 bases). V was cut by 0 bases and J by 5 bases, with 14 bases left in between. Germline CDR1 reads SGHTA; CDR2 reads FQGTGA. This CDR3 is built from 16 residues. The CDR3 here is CASSLTWQGGNNEQFF. The CDR3, as DNA: TGTGCCAGCAGCTTAACGTGGCAGGGAGGCAACAATGAGCAGTTCTTC.

This clonotype turned up a few times. The chain combines TRBV25-1 with TRBJ1-1; 8 bases map to TRBD1. Per germline, CDR1 MGHDK and CDR2 SYGVNS. The junction had 5 bases not matched to a gene; V was cut back by 10 bases and J by 1 base. The CDR3 loop spans 13 amino acids. The CDR3 protein is CATRQGTNTEAFF. CDR3 sequence (DNA): TGTGCCACCCGACAGGGGACGAACACTGAAGCTTTCTTT.

The J gene is TRBJ2-1, the V gene TRBV5-5; D tentatively fits TRBD1 or TRBD2 (5 bases each). V was cut by 5 bases and J by 7 bases, with 16 bases left in between. This CDR3 is built from 14 residues. CDR1 SGHKS and CDR2 YYEKEE come from the germline V gene (reference sequence). CDR3 residues: CASRSGTGRNEQFF. DNA for the CDR3: TGTGCCAGCAGATCCGGGACCGGCCGGAATGAGCAGTTCTTC.

This chain uses TRBV5-1 with TRBJ1-4; no clear D gene. The CDR3 runs to 14 residues. Germline V gene sequence: CDR1 SGHRS, CDR2 YFSETQ. Trimming cost V 0 bases and J 2 bases, with 5 bases left between them. This CDR3 is CASSLVTTNEKLFF. In DNA form, the CDR3 reads TGCGCCAGCAGCTTGGTAACCACTAATGAAAAACTGTTTTTT.

The table lists this clonotype with a few counts. The rearrangement uses TRBV6-2 or TRBV6-3 and TRBJ1-1; possible D gene TRBD1, 6 bases. The V and J ends lost 7 bases and 0 bases respectively, with 21 bases between them. Germline V gives CDR1 MNHEY, CDR2 SVGEGT. The CDR3 is 17 amino acids. CDR3 amino acids: CASNLQGPLRVNTEAFF. CDR3 coding DNA: TGTGCCAGCAATCTACAGGGTCCTTTGAGAGTGAACACTGAAGCTTTCTTT.

This clonotype was seen a few times. In nucleotides, the CDR3 is TGTGCCAGCAGCCACCACAATGAGCAGTTCTTC. This sequence encodes CASSHHNEQFF. This rearrangement joins TRBV7-8 to TRBJ2-1; D is unresolved. The CDR3 is 11 residues long. The germline V and J ends were trimmed by 5 bases and 5 bases, with 4 bases remaining between them. Germline V gene lookup returns CDR1 SGHVS and CDR2 FQNEAQ.

The V gene is TRBV6-1, the J gene TRBJ2-3, with 10 bases aligning to TRBD2. The germline gives CDR1 MNHNS, CDR2 SASEGT. Trimming took 6 bases from V and 2 from J; bases not matched to a gene: 8. The CDR3 spans 16 residues. The CDR3 coding sequence is TGTGCCAGCAGCCGTACAGCGGGGGGGACCACAGATACGCAGTATTTT. As protein: CASSRTAGGTTDTQYF.

This clonotype showed up just a few times. The chain combines TRBV3-1 with TRBJ2-5; 8 nucleotides align to TRBD2. This CDR3 comprises 18 residues. Germline-derived CDR1 and CDR2 are LGHDT and YNNKEL (reference sequence). After removal of 0 bases from V and 4 bases from J, the junction contained 13 bases not matched to a gene. The CDR3 loop reads CASSQDRELAVVVETQYF. The CDR3 coding sequence is TGTGCCAGCAGCCAAGATCGGGAACTAGCGGTCGTAGTAGAGACCCAGTACTTC.

The chain joins TRBV20-1 to TRBJ2-1; 8 nucleotides agree with TRBD2. This CDR3 has 16 amino acids. Per germline, CDR1 DFQATT and CDR2 SNEGSKA (reference sequence). The V and J ends lost 4 bases and 0 bases, in that order; junction bases with no gene match: 8. The CDR3 sequence: CSANSGSSVSYNEQFF. Here the CDR3 DNA reads TGCAGTGCTAACAGCGGGAGTTCTGTCTCCTACAATGAGCAGTTCTTC.

The chain joins TRBV7-7 to TRBJ2-5, with 9 bases fitting TRBD1. V lost 1 base and J lost 5; bases outside the gene matches: 5. This CDR3 has 15 amino acids. Germline CDR1 and CDR2: SSHAT and FNYEAQ (reference sequence). The CDR3 here is CASSLGTGVWETQYF. Written as DNA, the CDR3 is TGTGCCAGCAGCTTAGGGACAGGGGTCTGGGAGACCCAGTACTTC. Variable domain in full (rest from reference TRBV7-7 and TRBJ2-5): GAGVSQSPRYKVTKRGQDVTLRCDPISSHATLYWYQQALGQGPEFLTYFNYEAQPDKSGLPSDRFSAERPEGSISTLTIQRTEQRDSAMYRCASSLGTGVWETQYFGPGTRLLVL.

The rearrangement links TRBV5-5 to TRBJ2-7; D gene uncertain. Trimming shortened V by 0 bases and J by 2 bases, and 12 bases separated the two germline ends. The CDR3 spans 15 residues. The V gene's germline CDR1 is SGHKS and CDR2 YYEKEE (reference sequence). CDR3 DNA sequence: TGTGCCAGCAGCTTGGGGCCAGGAGACGCCTACGAGCAGTACTTC. Translation: CASSLGPGDAYEQYF.

This clonotype occurred a few times. V usage is TRBV7-3 and J usage is TRBJ1-2, with 7 bases aligning to TRBD1. The germline V gene encodes CDR1 SGHTA and CDR2 FQGTGA. The V gene end was trimmed by 5 bases and the J gene end by 7 bases; junction bases not matched to a gene: 10. The length of the CDR3 is 14 residues. The CDR3: CASSLETGNAGYTF. The CDR3 DNA sequence: TGTGCCAGCAGCCTTGAGACAGGGAACGCTGGCTACACCTTC.

This clonotype has more than one count but fewer than ten. V usage is TRBV29-1 and J usage is TRBJ1-2; D unresolved. This CDR3 has 17 residues. Per germline, CDR1 SQVTM and CDR2 ANQGSEA. Trimming took 5 bases from V and 3 from J, leaving 25 bases between them. The CDR3 sequence: CSVFYPTLASDYYGYTF. For the CDR3, the DNA is TGCAGCGTTTTTTATCCCACCTTAGCATCCGATTACTATGGCTACACCTTC.

This clonotype was seen a handful of times. The rearrangement uses TRBV27 and TRBJ2-1; 9 nucleotides agree with TRBD2. This CDR3 has 15 residues. V was pared by 5 bases and J by 5 bases, with 7 bases of the junction left unmatched. Germline CDR1 MNHEY, CDR2 SMNVEV (reference sequence). The CDR3 protein is CASSDQGLANNEQFF. Written as DNA, the CDR3 is TGTGCCAGCAGTGACCAGGGACTAGCCAACAATGAGCAGTTCTTC.

The rearrangement uses TRBV5-1 and TRBJ1-3, with TRBD1 as a possible D gene (5 bases). CDR1 and CDR2 (germline): SGHRS, YFSETQ. The CDR3 is made up of 19 amino acids. V lost 1 base and J lost 2, with 22 bases in between. In nucleotides, the CDR3 is TGCGCCAGCAGCTTGTCCGGGACGAACGGAGCTCCGACTGGAAACACCATATATTTT. This encodes CASSLSGTNGAPTGNTIYF.

The V gene is TRBV18, the J gene TRBJ1-2; 8 nucleotides align to TRBD1. V gave up 1 base and J gave up 4 bases; unmatched junction bases: 2. This CDR3 spans 14 amino acids. Germline CDR1 is KGHSH and CDR2 is LQKENI. The CDR3 bases are TGTGCCAGCTCACCACAGGACAGGGTCTATGGCTACACCTTC. Protein sequence: CASSPQDRVYGYTF.

This clonotype appeared a few times. This chain links TRBV5-6 with TRBJ2-7; D possibly uses TRBD1 or TRBD2 (6 bases each). CDR3 length: 14 residues. Germline CDR1 reads SGHDT; CDR2 reads YYEEEE. The V end was cut by 7 bases, the J end by 0 bases, with 14 bases between. The CDR3 protein is CASGNGGRSYEQYF. The CDR3 DNA is TGTGCCAGCGGGAATGGGGGGCGCTCCTACGAGCAGTACTTC.